This TCR beta chain was retrieved from a study of identical twins. This clonotype has a count of ten or more. In TCRdb, the 5' RACE reads were re-called with MiXCR into one record per CDR3 protein. The sample contains 150,000 or so distinct CDR3 sequences, 3% to 4% of which appear only once. The germline CDR1 and CDR2 sequences are MNHEY and SMNVEV (reference sequence). The CDR3 runs 17 residues. V was trimmed by 3 bases and J by 6 bases, leaving 21 bases between them. The chain recombines TRBV27 with TRBJ2-4, with D possibly TRBD1 on 5 matching bases. Sequenced material: memory T cells sorted from blood. This TCR was sampled from a man between 18 and 29 years old in good health. Written as DNA, the CDR3 is TGTGCCAGCAGTTTTCTCTCTGGTGGCCTCCAGGGAAACATTCAGTACTTC. Translation: CASSFLSGGLQGNIQYF.